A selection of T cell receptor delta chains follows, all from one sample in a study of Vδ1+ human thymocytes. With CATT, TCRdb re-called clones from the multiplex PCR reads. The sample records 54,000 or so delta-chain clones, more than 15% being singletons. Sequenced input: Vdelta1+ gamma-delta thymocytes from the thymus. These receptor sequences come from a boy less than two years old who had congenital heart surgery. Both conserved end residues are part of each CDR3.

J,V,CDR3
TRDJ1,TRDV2,CACDLWGISRTDKLIF
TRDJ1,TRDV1,CALGVSSSRTGEVDKLIF
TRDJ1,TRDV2,CACDSHGSMPRGLIF
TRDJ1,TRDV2,CACWGYTWDKLIF
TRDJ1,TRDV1,CALGEQVLPGWGILSTDKLIF
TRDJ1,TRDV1,CALGDLLPTKGLGDKLIF
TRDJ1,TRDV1,CALGALPGTGDPDKLIF
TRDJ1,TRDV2,CACDTHWGIHLLYTDKLIF
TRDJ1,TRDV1,CALGLNPRRLRAYTDKLIF
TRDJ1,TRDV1,CALGELSHLPTGYWGQHTDKLIF
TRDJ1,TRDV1,CALGVYWGIWRGTDKLIF
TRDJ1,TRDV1,CALGELSWGVRRYTGGYAIVTDKLIF
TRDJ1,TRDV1,CALGELLGVTDKLIF
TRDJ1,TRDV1,CALGELVRTDKLIF